Below, 22 T cell receptor beta chains from the same sample are listed, as sequenced in a study of T cell responses to AZD1222 COVID-19 vaccine. Only in-frame clones appear in the TCRdb table, and some are missing; sequencing was by immunoSEQ multiplex PCR. The sample yields about 110,000 clones, about 86% seen once. Sequences were derived from peripheral blood, sampled on day 0 of AZD1222 vaccination. Receptors were obtained from an adult in good health.

This clone was seen once. The rearrangement uses TRBV3-1 (or the pseudogene TRBV3-2) and TRBJ2-7; tentatively, D is TRBD1 (6 bases). CDR1 is LGHDT and CDR2 is YNNKEL in the germline V gene (reference sequence). CDR3 length: 15 residues. V was clipped by 1 base and J by 5 bases, with 15 bases between them. For the CDR3, the DNA is TGTGCCAGCAGCCAAGCCCCCGGGACATTAAACGAGCAGTACTTC. This gives the protein CASSQAPGTLNEQYF.

The chain recombines TRBV6-6 with TRBJ2-1; the match to TRBD2 covers 9 bases. CDR3 length equals 15 residues. Trimming removed 5 bases from V and 2 bases from J; junction bases left unmatched: 4. Germline V lookup: CDR1 MNHNY, CDR2 SVGAGI (reference sequence). The CDR3 DNA reads TGTGCCAGCAGTCGCCGCGGGGGGGCCTACAATGAGCAGTTCTTC. It is translated as CASSRRGGAYNEQFF.

V and J are TRBV5-1 and TRBJ1-2; TRBD1 matches 7 bases. V was pared by 1 base and J by 2 bases, with 5 bases of the junction left unmatched. Germline CDR1 is SGHRS and CDR2 is YFSETQ. This CDR3 contains 15 residues. CDR3 in DNA: TGCGCCAGCAGCTTGATGGGGGACAGCAACTATGGCTACACCTTC. Translating it yields CASSLMGDSNYGYTF.

This chain links TRBV2 with TRBJ1-6, with TRBD1 identical over 9 bases. Germline CDR1 SNHLY, CDR2 FYNNEI. CDR3 length: 15 residues. Trimming removed 6 bases from V and 9 bases from J; junction bases left unmatched: 9. Written as DNA, the CDR3 is TGTGCCAGCAGGGACAGGGGTGTTGTAAGTTCACCCCTCCACTTT. Translating it yields CASRDRGVVSSPLHF.

This clone was observed a few times. J is TRBJ1-5 and V is TRBV7-8; the D gene is possibly TRBD1 (5 bases). The V end was cut by 7 bases, the J end by 1 base, with 14 bases between. Germline V gene lookup returns CDR1 SGHVS and CDR2 FQNEAQ. The CDR3 extends over 15 amino acids. The CDR3 reads CASNSGFGSNQPQHF. The CDR3 DNA reads as TGTGCCAGCAATTCAGGGTTCGGGAGCAATCAGCCCCAGCATTTT.

The rearrangement uses TRBV5-1 and TRBJ2-5; maybe TRBD2 (6 bases). Deletions cut 4 bases from V and 5 bases from J, with 12 bases between. The CDR3 consists of 13 residues. The germline gives CDR1 SGHRS, CDR2 YFSETQ. The CDR3 is CASSPDYRETQYF. CDR3 nucleotides: TGCGCCAGCAGCCCGGACTATAGGGAGACCCAGTACTTC.

This clone appeared once. The gene calls are TRBV6-5 and TRBJ1-2; D possibly corresponds to TRBD1 (6 bases). This CDR3 has 12 residues. From germline, CDR1 is MNHEY and CDR2 SVGAGI. V lost 7 bases, J lost 8 bases, and 14 bases lay in between. CDR3 in DNA: TGTGCCAGCACCCAGGGGATAGCCGGCTACACCTTC. Its protein is CASTQGIAGYTF.

The chain recombines TRBV6-1 with TRBJ1-2; a possible D gene is TRBD1 (5 bases). V dropped 1 base and J dropped 1 base, with 13 bases sitting between them. This CDR3 region has 16 residues. The germline gives CDR1 MNHNS, CDR2 SASEGT. The CDR3, as DNA: TGTGCCAGCAGTGAAGGGCCCGGGGGAGATAACTATGGCTACACCTTC. This codes for CASSEGPGGDNYGYTF.

V usage is TRBV4-3 and J usage is TRBJ1-4, with TRBD1 as a possible D gene (5 bases). Germline values: CDR1 LGHNA, CDR2 YSLEER. The CDR3 loop spans 14 amino acids. V shed 2 bases and J shed 7 bases, with 11 bases lying between them. The CDR3 DNA follows: TGCGCCAGCAGCCAATTAGGAGGGGCTGAAAAACTGTTTTTT. Translated: CASSQLGGAEKLFF.

J is TRBJ1-2 and V is TRBV18; 9 bases are shared with TRBD1. CDR1 KGHSH and CDR2 LQKENI come from the germline V gene. This CDR3 is built from 14 residues. Trimming took 1 base from V and 8 from J; bases not matched to a gene: 5. The CDR3 loop is CASSPQGTGSGYTF. The CDR3 nucleotides read TGTGCCAGCTCACCACAAGGGACAGGGTCCGGCTACACCTTC. Based on the CDR3 plus reference TRBV18 and TRBJ1-2, the full variable domain is NAGVMQNPRHLVRRRGQEARLRCSPMKGHSHVYWYRQLPEEGLKFMVYLQKENIIDESGMPKERFSAEFPKEGPSILRIQQVVRGDSAAYFCASSPQGTGSGYTFGSGTRLTVV.

This chain uses TRBV5-1 with TRBJ1-4, with 7 bases fitting TRBD1. The CDR3 covers 16 residues. Germline assignment: CDR1 SGHRS and CDR2 YFSETQ. Losses at the gene ends were 1 base for V and 2 bases for J; bases not matched to a gene: 5. CDR3 nucleotides: TGCGCCAGCAGCTTGTATGACAGGGCGACTAATGAAAAACTGTTTTTT. This encodes CASSLYDRATNEKLFF.

The V gene is TRBV18, the J gene TRBJ1-2; D not certain. Trimming cost V 0 bases and J 4 bases, with 15 bases left between them. Per the germline V gene, CDR1 is KGHSH and CDR2 is LQKENI. This CDR3 is built from 16 residues. CDR3 sequence reads: CASSPPGVTATYGYTF. DNA of the CDR3: TGTGCCAGCTCACCACCCGGGGTTACGGCAACCTATGGCTACACCTTC.

In nucleotides, the CDR3 is TGTGCCAGCAGTGGCCCACTAGCGGGGAACAATGAGCAGTTCTTC. Translation: CASSGPLAGNNEQFF. The chain couples TRBV7-2 to TRBJ2-1, with 10 nucleotides matching TRBD2. This CDR3 contains 15 residues. V was clipped by 6 bases and J by 5 bases; unmatched bases: 7. In germline, CDR1 is SGHTA, CDR2 FQGNSA.

The CDR3 DNA sequence: TGTGCCAGCAGCTTCGGGGGGCAGGCCGGGGAGCTGTTTTTT. It encodes CASSFGGQAGELFF. The rearrangement joins TRBV5-5 to TRBJ2-2, with D tentatively TRBD2 (7 bases). The V and J ends lost 2 bases and 6 bases respectively, with 11 bases between them. The CDR3 is 14 amino acids. CDR1 and CDR2 (germline): SGHKS, YYEKEE (reference sequence).

This rearrangement joins TRBV7-9 to TRBJ2-7, with TRBD1 matching over 7 bases. J lost 4 bases, V lost 8 bases, and 8 bases had no gene match. The germline CDR1 and CDR2 sequences are SEHNR and FQNEAQ (reference sequence). CDR3 length: 13 amino acids. The CDR3 sequence is CASRDSLQYEQYF. In DNA, the CDR3 is TGTGCCAGCCGGGACAGTCTCCAATACGAGCAGTACTTC.

This chain uses TRBV3-1 (or the pseudogene TRBV3-2) with TRBJ2-1; D not resolved. The CDR3 length is 12 residues. V lost 5 bases and J 15 bases, leaving 17 bases between the germline ends. Germline CDR1 reads LGHDT; CDR2 reads YNNKEL (reference sequence). The CDR3 protein is CASSSSRLNTFF. CDR3 sequence (DNA): TGTGCCAGCAGCTCTTCGCGACTGAATACGTTCTTC.

The chain recombines TRBV3-1 (or the pseudogene TRBV3-2) with TRBJ2-2; perhaps TRBD2 as D (5 bases). The germline V and J ends were trimmed by 4 bases and 7 bases, with 13 bases remaining between them. Germline V gene sequence: CDR1 LGHDT, CDR2 YNNKEL (reference sequence). CDR3 length equals 14 residues. The CDR3: CASSRTQKGGELFF. CDR3 DNA sequence: TGTGCCAGCAGCCGGACTCAAAAGGGCGGGGAGCTGTTTTTT.

This clone was detected many times. This chain links TRBV5-1 with TRBJ2-7; D is possibly TRBD1 (5 bases). The germline V and J ends were trimmed by 0 bases and 4 bases, with 11 bases remaining between them. The CDR3 is 14 residues long. Germline CDR1 reads SGHRS; CDR2 reads YFSETQ. Here the CDR3 reads CASSLGAGLYEQYF. CDR3 nucleotides: TGCGCCAGCAGCTTGGGTGCAGGGTTATACGAGCAGTACTTC.

This chain links TRBV28 with TRBJ1-2; D is ambiguous. This CDR3 is built from 13 residues. Per the germline V gene, CDR1 is MDHEN and CDR2 is SYDVKM. The ends were cut back, 3 bases at V and 4 bases at J, with 9 bases in the middle. The CDR3 loop reads CASSLGYFYGYTF. CDR3 sequence (DNA): TGTGCCAGCAGTTTGGGGTATTTCTATGGCTACACCTTC.

This clone has more than one count but fewer than ten. This chain links TRBV10-2 with TRBJ2-7, with 16 nucleotides matching TRBD2. Germline trimming cut 0 bases from V and 5 bases from J; bases unmatched to any gene: 10. The length of the CDR3 is 19 residues. Germline V CDR1 and CDR2: WSHSY, SAAADI. CDR3 sequence (DNA): TGCGCCAGCAGTGAGTCTAAGCCGGGACTAGCGGGGGGGCCTGACGAGCAGTACTTC. Translating gives CASSESKPGLAGGPDEQYF.

CDR3 coding DNA: TGCGCCAGCAGCTTTACCACAGGGGCTTATTCACCCCTCCACTTT. Protein: CASSFTTGAYSPLHF. The gene calls are TRBV5-1 and TRBJ1-6; TRBD1 matches 7 bases. The junction had 7 bases not matched to a gene; V was cut back by 2 bases and J by 8 bases. CDR3 length: 15 amino acids. Germline loops: CDR1 SGHRS, CDR2 YFSETQ.

V usage is TRBV29-1 and J usage is TRBJ2-1, with 8 nucleotides matching TRBD1. CDR1 is SQVTM and CDR2 is ANQGSEA in the germline V gene. The CDR3 covers 13 residues. The V segment lost 5 bases and the J segment 7 bases; nucleotides outside the gene matches: 7. This chain's CDR3 is CSVQGAGTNEQFF. The CDR3 coding sequence is TGCAGCGTTCAGGGGGCCGGGACGAATGAGCAGTTCTTC.